The T cell receptor beta chain described here comes from a study of T-cell memory formation after mild COVID-19. Study-wide findings and caveats: Whether second-wave clones peaking at day 37 were SARS-CoV-2 specific went unconfirmed.

CDR1 SNHLY and CDR2 FYNNEI come from the germline V gene. Losses at the gene ends were 7 bases for V and 0 bases for J; bases not matched to a gene: 5. CDR3 length: 15 residues. TCRdb analysed the 5' RACE reads with MiXCR anew, one entry per CDR3 protein. The repertoire holds a few hundred thousand distinct CDR3 sequences, around 27% seen once, with 13% in the top ten. To note about this clonotype: The antigen remains undetermined.

Sample: PBMCs or a T cell subset sorted from them (not recorded which). This clonotype originated in an adult woman who had mild COVID-19 (a few samples of this study predate the infection). Cell type and time point are not known. The V and J genes are TRBV2 and TRBJ2-7; 11 positions agree with TRBD2. The CDR3 nucleotides read TGTGCCAGCAAGGGGACTAGCGGAATCTCCTACGAGCAGTACTTC. This codes for CASKGTSGISYEQYF.